This TCR beta chain was retrieved from a study of T cell repertoires in cytomegalovirus infection. Background on the study: Indicated by public TCR beta signatures were CMV infection and matching HLA type.

From germline, CDR1 is MNHEY and CDR2 SVGAGI. V lost 0 bases and J lost 3, with 2 bases in between. The CDR3 sequence is 13 residues long. Study results and limitations: Across the ex vivo response, the dominant clonotypes were HLA-C-restricted CMV-specific TCR beta clonotypes.

TCRdb re-derived calls from the reads in MiXCR, one entry per CDR3 protein. This table holds around 100,000 distinct CDR3 sequences, about 40% found once. A word on this clonotype: The antigen remains undetermined. A much bigger clone sits one base away, suggesting this may be a read error.

This material consisted of CD8+ T cells from cultured PBMCs, taken from culture after CMV antigen stimulation. The chain has TRBV6-5 and TRBJ2-2; the D is unclear. The source is a human donor in good health (CMV status not recorded). Some clones in this sample may be carry-over from other donors' samples. CDR3 region: CASSYSYTGELFF. For the CDR3, the DNA is TGTGCCAGCAGTTACTCCTACACCGGGGAGCTGTTTTTT.